This TCR beta chain was captured in a study of T cell repertoires and Cas9 in healthy adults. Study summary: CD4 and CD8 compartments: SpCas9-reactive T cells profiled for potency, cytotoxicity, lineage.

From germline, CDR1 is SGHNT and CDR2 YYREEE (reference sequence). The V segment lost 5 bases and the J segment 12 bases; nucleotides outside the gene matches: 8. This CDR3 is built from 12 residues. Sequencing was performed with immunoSEQ multiplex PCR; in TCRdb, only in-frame clones are kept and a portion is missing. The table shows about 14,000 clones, with 75% to 90% occurring only once. The sequence came from a human donor in good health. Sequenced input: Tregs (CD4+, CD25+, CD127-, CD137-, CD154-) from PBMCs; culture status not recorded. The chain recombines TRBV5-4 with TRBJ2-7, with 10 bases aligning to TRBD2. Here the CDR3 reads CASSPSGGVVYF. CDR3 in DNA: TGTGCCAGCAGTCCTAGCGGGGGTGTCGTGTACTTC.